This is a list of T cell receptor beta chains from one sample in a study of T cell repertoires in cytomegalovirus infection. MiXCR was run by TCRdb on the reads, yielding one entry per CDR3 protein. Of some 400,000 distinct CDR3 sequences detected, roughly 31% appear once; the ten largest clones hold approximately 15%. Material for sequencing was PBMCs. Receptors were obtained from a human donor in good health (CMV status not recorded). Some clones in this sample may be carry-over from other donors' samples. Both conserved end residues are part of each CDR3. The D gene is left open where the match is weak. Expanded clones are given a class, and other clones once, few, many or no size at all.

j_call,d_call,clone_size,v_call,cdr3_aa,cdr3_nt
TRBJ1-5,.,few,TRBV20-1,CSARGRRETNQPQHF,TGCAGTGCTAGGGGGAGGCGGGAGACTAATCAGCCCCAGCATTTT
TRBJ1-1,TRBD1,.,TRBV28,CASSSPGTGGSQAFF,TGTGCCAGCAGTTCGCCCGGGACAGGGGGAAGTCAAGCTTTCTTT
TRBJ1-5,TRBD1,many,TRBV7-2,CASSARTGIDQPQHF,TGTGCCAGCAGCGCGCGGACAGGGATCGATCAGCCCCAGCATTTT
TRBJ2-1,.,many,TRBV7-2,CASSYLSDEQFF,TGTGCCAGCAGCTACCTTAGTGATGAGCAGTTCTTC
TRBJ1-1,.,.,TRBV7-6,CASSPQIPNTEAFF,TGTGCCAGCAGCCCACAGATACCTAACACTGAAGCTTTCTTT
TRBJ2-3,.,.,TRBV28,CASSPLGQGFDTQYF,TGTGCCAGCAGCCCCCTAGGGCAGGGGTTTGATACGCAGTATTTT
TRBJ2-3,TRBD2,few,TRBV7-9,CASSLALSGGYNTQYF,TGTGCCAGCAGCTTAGCGCTTAGCGGGGGCTATAATACGCAGTATTTT
TRBJ2-3,TRBD1,.,TRBV4-3,CASSQEAFGTALDTQYF,TGCGCCAGCAGCCAAGAGGCCTTCGGGACAGCCCTAGATACGCAGTATTTT
TRBJ1-2,.,many,TRBV12-3/TRBV12-4,CASSLSLSPRGYTF,TGTGCCAGCAGTTTATCACTTTCTCCGAGGGGCTACACCTTC
TRBJ2-3,TRBD2,.,TRBV20-1,CSAMASGGVGTQYF,TGCAGTGCTATGGCTAGCGGGGGGGTGGGTACGCAGTATTTT